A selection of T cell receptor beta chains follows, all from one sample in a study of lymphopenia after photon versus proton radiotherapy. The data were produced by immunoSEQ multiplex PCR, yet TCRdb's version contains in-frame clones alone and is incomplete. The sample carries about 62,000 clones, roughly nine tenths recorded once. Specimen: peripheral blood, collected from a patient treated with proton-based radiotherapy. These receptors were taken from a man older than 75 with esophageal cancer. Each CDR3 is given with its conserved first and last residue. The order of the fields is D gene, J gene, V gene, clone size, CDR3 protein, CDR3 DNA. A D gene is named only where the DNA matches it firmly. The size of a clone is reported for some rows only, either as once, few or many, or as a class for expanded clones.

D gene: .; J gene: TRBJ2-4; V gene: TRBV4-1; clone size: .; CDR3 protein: CASSGTYLAKNIQYF; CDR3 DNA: TGCGCCAGCAGTGGGACATATCTAGCCAAAAACATTCAGTACTTC
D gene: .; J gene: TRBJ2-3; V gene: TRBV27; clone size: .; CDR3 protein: CASRSGVGVTDTQYF; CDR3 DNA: TGTGCCAGCAGGTCAGGGGTGGGGGTCACAGATACGCAGTATTTT
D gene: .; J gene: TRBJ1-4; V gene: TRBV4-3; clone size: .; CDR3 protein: CASSQGGETNEKLFF; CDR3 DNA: TGCGCCAGCAGCCAGGGGGGGGAAACTAATGAAAAACTGTTTTTT
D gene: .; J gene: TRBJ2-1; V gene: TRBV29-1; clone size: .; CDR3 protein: CSVFDPAAPGTGQFF; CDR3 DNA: TGCAGCGTTTTTGACCCCGCTGCCCCCGGCACGGGGCAGTTCTTC
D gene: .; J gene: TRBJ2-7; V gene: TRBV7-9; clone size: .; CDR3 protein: CASSLRYEQYF; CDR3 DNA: TGTGCCAGCAGCTTACGCTACGAGCAGTACTTC
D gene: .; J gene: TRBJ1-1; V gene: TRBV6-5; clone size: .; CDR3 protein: CASSYGVVFTEAFF; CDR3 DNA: TGTGCCAGCAGTTATGGGGTCGTGTTCACTGAAGCTTTCTTT
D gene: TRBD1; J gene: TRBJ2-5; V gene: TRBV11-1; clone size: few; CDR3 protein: CASSRDRGGETQYF; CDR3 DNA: TGTGCCAGCAGTCGAGACAGGGGGGGAGAGACCCAGTACTTC
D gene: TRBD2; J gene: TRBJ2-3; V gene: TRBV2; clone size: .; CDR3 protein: CASSFTSSGNGDTQYF; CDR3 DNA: TGTGCCAGCAGTTTCACTTCTAGCGGGAACGGAGATACGCAGTATTTT
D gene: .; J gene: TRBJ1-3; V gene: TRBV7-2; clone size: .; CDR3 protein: CASSLGAGSGMGTAIYF; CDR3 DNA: TGTGCCAGCAGCTTAGGTGCAGGGAGCGGGATGGGGACCGCCATATATTTT
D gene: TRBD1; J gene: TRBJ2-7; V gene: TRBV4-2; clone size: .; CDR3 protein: CASSRVGTGVYEQYF; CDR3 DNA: TGTGCCAGCAGCCGGGTCGGGACAGGGGTCTACGAGCAGTACTTC
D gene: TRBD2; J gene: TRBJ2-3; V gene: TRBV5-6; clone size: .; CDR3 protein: CASSLYFGRTSGGADTQYF; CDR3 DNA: TGTGCCAGCAGCTTGTATTTTGGAAGGACTAGCGGGGGGGCGGATACGCAGTATTTT
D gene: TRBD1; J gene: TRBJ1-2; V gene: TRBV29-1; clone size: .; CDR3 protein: CSVVDRENYGYTF; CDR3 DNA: TGCAGCGTTGTCGACAGGGAGAACTATGGCTACACCTTC
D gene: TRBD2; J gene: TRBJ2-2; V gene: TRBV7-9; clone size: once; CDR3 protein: CASSLSSGLGLAFELELFF; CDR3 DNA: TGTGCCAGCAGCTTATCCTCCGGACTGGGACTAGCCTTCGAGTTGGAGCTGTTTTTT
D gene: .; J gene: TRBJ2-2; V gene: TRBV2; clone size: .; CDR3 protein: CASSARESSTGELFF; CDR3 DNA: TGTGCCAGCAGTGCAAGGGAGTCAAGCACCGGGGAGCTGTTTTTT
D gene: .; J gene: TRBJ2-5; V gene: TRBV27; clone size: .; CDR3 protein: CASQSRWGETQYF; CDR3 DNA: TGTGCCAGCCAGAGTCGATGGGGAGAGACCCAGTACTTC
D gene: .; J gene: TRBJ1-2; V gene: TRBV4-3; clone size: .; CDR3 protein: CASSQGLRAPDFNYGYTF; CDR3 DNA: TGCGCCAGCAGCCAAGGTCTTAGGGCACCGGATTTTAACTATGGCTACACCTTC
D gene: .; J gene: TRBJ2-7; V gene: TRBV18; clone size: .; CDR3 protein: CASSPPFGEPYEQYF; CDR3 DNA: TGTGCCAGCTCACCACCGTTCGGGGAACCCTACGAGCAGTACTTC
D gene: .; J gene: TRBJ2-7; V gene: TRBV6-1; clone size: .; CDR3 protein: CASSEAGTVQYF; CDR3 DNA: TGTGCCAGCAGTGAAGCCGGTACCGTGCAGTACTTC
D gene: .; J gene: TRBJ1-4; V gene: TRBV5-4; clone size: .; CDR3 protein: CASGRAGLGGEKLFF; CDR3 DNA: TGTGCCAGCGGTAGAGCGGGCCTCGGGGGTGAAAAACTGTTTTTT
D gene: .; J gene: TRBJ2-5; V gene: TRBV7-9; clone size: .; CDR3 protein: CASSPVQGGQETQYF; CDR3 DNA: TGTGCCAGCAGCCCGGTCCAGGGGGGACAAGAGACCCAGTACTTC
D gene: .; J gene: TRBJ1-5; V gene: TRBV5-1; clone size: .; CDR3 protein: CASSPGQGSGQPQHF; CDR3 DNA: TGCGCCAGCAGCCCTGGGCAGGGGTCAGGGCAGCCCCAGCATTTT
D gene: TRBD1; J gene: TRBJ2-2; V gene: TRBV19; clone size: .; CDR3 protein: CASSKRQGAGGELFF; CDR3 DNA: TGTGCCAGTAGTAAGAGACAGGGGGCTGGCGGGGAGCTGTTTTTT
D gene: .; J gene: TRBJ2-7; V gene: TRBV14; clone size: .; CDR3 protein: CASSQVGASYEQYF; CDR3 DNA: TGTGCCAGCAGCCAAGTGGGGGCCTCCTACGAGCAGTACTTC
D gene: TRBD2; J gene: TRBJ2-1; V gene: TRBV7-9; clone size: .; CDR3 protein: CASSELAGGSNEQFF; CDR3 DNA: TGTGCCAGCAGCGAACTAGCGGGAGGGAGCAATGAGCAGTTCTTC
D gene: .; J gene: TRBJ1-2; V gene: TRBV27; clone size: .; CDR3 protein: CASSWTGVHGYTF; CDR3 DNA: TGTGCCAGCAGTTGGACCGGTGTCCATGGCTACACCTTC
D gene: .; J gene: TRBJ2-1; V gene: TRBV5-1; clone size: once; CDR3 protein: CASSLGAYNEQFF; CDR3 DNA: TGCGCCAGCAGCTTGGGGGCCTACAATGAGCAGTTCTTC
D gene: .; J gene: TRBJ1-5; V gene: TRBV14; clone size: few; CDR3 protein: CASSPLSGRPQHF; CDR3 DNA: TGTGCCAGCAGCCCCCTAAGCGGTCGGCCCCAGCATTTT
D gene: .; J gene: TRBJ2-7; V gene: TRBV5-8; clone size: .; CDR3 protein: CASSLGARGEQYF; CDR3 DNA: TGTGCCAGCAGCCTCGGGGCCCGGGGCGAGCAGTACTTC
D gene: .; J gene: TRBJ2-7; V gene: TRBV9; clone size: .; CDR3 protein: CASSVGVSYEQYF; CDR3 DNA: TGTGCCAGCAGCGTAGGGGTATCCTACGAGCAGTACTTC
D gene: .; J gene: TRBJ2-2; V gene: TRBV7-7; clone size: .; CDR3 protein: CASSPSTGGELFF; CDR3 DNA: TGTGCCAGCAGCCCGTCGACCGGAGGGGAGCTGTTTTTT
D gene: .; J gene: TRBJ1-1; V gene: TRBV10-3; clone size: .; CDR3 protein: CAISEPGDRAEAFF; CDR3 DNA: TGTGCCATCAGTGAGCCGGGGGATAGGGCTGAAGCTTTCTTT
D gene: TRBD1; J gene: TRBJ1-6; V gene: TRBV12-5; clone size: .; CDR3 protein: CASGLVLGTGAKYNSPLHF; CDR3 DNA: TGTGCTAGTGGTTTGGTACTCGGGACAGGGGCCAAATATAATTCACCCCTCCACTTT
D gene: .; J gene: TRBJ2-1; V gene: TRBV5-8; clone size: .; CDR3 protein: CASSSDRAYNEQFF; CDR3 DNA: TGTGCCAGCAGCTCAGACAGAGCCTACAATGAGCAGTTCTTC
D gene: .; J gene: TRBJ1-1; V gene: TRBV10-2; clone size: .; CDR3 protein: CASSEGQLTEAFF; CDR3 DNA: TGCGCCAGCAGTGAAGGACAGCTCACTGAAGCTTTCTTT
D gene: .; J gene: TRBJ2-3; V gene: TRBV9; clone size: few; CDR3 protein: CASSVGVAQKADTQYF; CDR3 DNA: TGTGCCAGCAGCGTAGGGGTAGCACAGAAGGCAGATACGCAGTATTTT
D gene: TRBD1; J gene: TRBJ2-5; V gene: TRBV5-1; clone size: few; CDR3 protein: CASTTGQAGTQYF; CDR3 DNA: TGCGCCAGCACCACCGGACAGGCGGGGACCCAGTACTTC
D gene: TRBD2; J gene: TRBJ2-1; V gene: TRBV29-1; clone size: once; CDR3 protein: CSVVGRAAGNEQFF; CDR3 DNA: TGCAGCGTTGTTGGGAGGGCCGCGGGGAATGAGCAGTTCTTC
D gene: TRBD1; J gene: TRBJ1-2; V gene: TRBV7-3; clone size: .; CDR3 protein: CASSPGTGVLSGYTF; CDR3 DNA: TGTGCCAGCAGCCCCGGGACAGGGGTTCTGTCAGGCTACACCTTC
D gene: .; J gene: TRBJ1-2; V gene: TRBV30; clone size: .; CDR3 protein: CAWSRVGRGYTF; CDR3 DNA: TGTGCCTGGAGCAGGGTGGGGAGAGGCTACACCTTC
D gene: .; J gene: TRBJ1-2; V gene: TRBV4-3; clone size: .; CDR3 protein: CASSQVGAGLSYGYTF; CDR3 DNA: TGCGCCAGCAGCCAAGTCGGTGCCGGACTTAGCTATGGCTACACCTTC
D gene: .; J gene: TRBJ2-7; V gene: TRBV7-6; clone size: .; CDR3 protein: CASSSGHAYEQYF; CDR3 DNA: TGTGCCAGCAGCTCCGGACATGCCTACGAGCAGTACTTC
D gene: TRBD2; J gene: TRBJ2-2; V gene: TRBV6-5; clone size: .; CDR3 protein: CASSLLATGELFF; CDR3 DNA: TGTGCCAGCAGTTTACTAGCGACCGGGGAGCTGTTTTTT
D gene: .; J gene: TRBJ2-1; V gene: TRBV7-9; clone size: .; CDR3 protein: CASSFGGAYNEQFF; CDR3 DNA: TGTGCCAGCAGCTTCGGGGGCGCCTACAATGAGCAGTTCTTC
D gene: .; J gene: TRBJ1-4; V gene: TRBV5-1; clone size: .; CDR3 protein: CASSLDGGSDEKLFF; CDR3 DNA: TGCGCCAGCAGCTTGGATGGGGGCTCAGATGAAAAACTGTTTTTT
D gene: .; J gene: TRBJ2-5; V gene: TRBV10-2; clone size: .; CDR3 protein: CASSEGGQETQYF; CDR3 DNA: TGCGCCAGCAGTGAAGGGGGGCAAGAGACCCAGTACTTC